The 21 T cell receptor beta chains given below trace back to one sample, sequenced in a study of T-cell reconstitution after alpha-beta-depleted transplantation in children. TCRbeta library construction was performed incorporating unique molecular identifiers. MiXCR, applied by TCRdb to the PCR reads, yields one record per CDR3 protein. The table records a few hundred thousand distinct CDR3 sequences, about a quarter of them present only once. Material: PBMCs, obtained before TCRalphabeta/CD19-depleted stem cell transplant. These receptors all stem from a boy in the first two years of life with Wiskott-Aldrich syndrome, due to receive a stem cell transplant.

The chain combines TRBV29-1 with TRBJ1-3; D unresolved. Germline lookup yields CDR1 SQVTM and CDR2 ANQGSEA. CDR3 size: 16 residues. V gave up 1 base and J gave up 0 bases, with 13 bases separating them. The DNA of the CDR3 is TGCAGCGTTGAAGTGGAAAGGGATATCTCTGGAAACACCATATATTTT. This encodes CSVEVERDISGNTIYF.

This chain links TRBV20-1 with TRBJ2-1; tentatively, D is TRBD2 (6 bases). This CDR3 spans 14 amino acids. Trimming removed 4 bases from V and 1 base from J, with 11 bases in between. Germline-derived CDR1 and CDR2 are DFQATT and SNEGSKA (reference sequence). CDR3 in amino acids: CSAIRDLSYNEQFF. CDR3 sequence (DNA): TGCAGTGCTATCCGGGACTTGTCCTACAATGAGCAGTTCTTC.

The V and J genes are TRBV27 and TRBJ2-3, with 9 bases aligning to TRBD2. V was clipped by 6 bases and J by 5 bases; unmatched bases: 9. The CDR3 has 15 residues. Looked up from germline, CDR1 is MNHEY and CDR2 is SMNVEV (reference sequence). CDR3 bases: TGTGCCAGCAGGGCCTCGCGGGAGGGTGGAGATACGCAGTATTTT. This translates into CASRASREGGDTQYF.

The sample holds a few counts of this clonotype. The chain has TRBV10-3 and TRBJ2-7; D not resolved. Germline V gives CDR1 ENHRY, CDR2 SYGVKD. V was pared by 8 bases and J by 1 base, with 6 bases between. The CDR3 length is 11 residues. The CDR3 DNA is TGTGCCATCTCATCTTCCTACGAGCAGTACTTC. This gives the protein CAISSSYEQYF.

The CDR3 DNA sequence: TGCAGTGCTTACAGGGAGGACTATGGCTACACCTTC. Protein sequence: CSAYREDYGYTF. V gene TRBV20-1 combines with J gene TRBJ1-2; possibly TRBD1 for D (6 bases). This CDR3 comprises 12 residues. Trimming removed 5 bases from V and 3 bases from J, with 10 bases in between. CDR1 and CDR2 (germline): DFQATT, SNEGSKA (reference sequence).

This clonotype was seen only a few times. The chain uses TRBV6-1 and TRBJ2-3, with 11 bases lining up with TRBD2. Germline V CDR1 and CDR2: MNHNS, SASEGT. With V trimmed by 6 bases and J by 2 bases, 4 bases remained unmatched. The CDR3 totals 15 residues. This chain's CDR3 is CASRAGLAVTDTQYF. The CDR3 nucleotides read TGTGCCAGCAGGGCGGGACTAGCGGTCACAGATACGCAGTATTTT.

This clonotype showed up just a few times. V gene TRBV20-1 combines with J gene TRBJ2-7, with D hard to call. Trimming stripped 3 bases from V and 2 bases from J, with 8 bases between. The CDR3 is 12 residues long. Per the germline V gene, CDR1 is DFQATT and CDR2 is SNEGSKA (reference sequence). The DNA of the CDR3 is TGCAGTGCTAGCAGAAGCACCTACGAGCAGTACTTC. Translating gives CSASRSTYEQYF.

The rearrangement links TRBV5-8 to TRBJ2-2; D unclear. The germline V gene encodes CDR1 SGHTS and CDR2 YDEGEE. V shed 4 bases and J shed 4 bases, with 8 bases lying between them. This CDR3 comprises 13 residues. The CDR3 sequence: CASSTDGTGELFF. CDR3 coding DNA: TGTGCCAGCAGCACGGACGGCACCGGGGAGCTGTTTTTT.

V gene TRBV12-3 or TRBV12-4 combines with J gene TRBJ2-5, with D possibly being TRBD1 or TRBD2 (6 bases each). Trimming removed 6 bases from V and 4 bases from J, with 15 bases in between. The CDR3 consists of 14 residues. CDR3 in DNA: TGTGCCAGCAGCCTAGGGGGGATGTCAGAGACCCAGTACTTC. Residues: CASSLGGMSETQYF.

The CDR3 spells CASSSPSGQTYEQYF. The CDR3 coding sequence is TGTGCCAGCAGCTCCCCCTCGGGACAGACCTACGAGCAGTACTTC. The chain employs TRBV28 and TRBJ2-7, with 7 bases identical to TRBD1. The V gene's germline CDR1 is MDHEN and CDR2 SYDVKM. With V trimmed by 6 bases and J by 2 bases, 10 bases remained unmatched. There are 15 residues in the CDR3.

The sample holds a few counts of this clonotype. The gene calls are TRBV5-1 and TRBJ2-1; D remains ambiguous. The CDR3 contains 14 residues. V shed 4 bases and J shed 4 bases, with 12 bases lying between them. The germline V gene has CDR1 SGHRS and CDR2 YFSETQ. The CDR3 spells CASSLDGYYNEQFF. As DNA, the CDR3 is TGCGCCAGCAGCCTGGACGGCTATTACAATGAGCAGTTCTTC.

The chain combines TRBV27 with TRBJ2-1; D might be TRBD1 (5 bases). Germline V CDR1 and CDR2: MNHEY, SMNVEV (reference sequence). The CDR3 runs 16 residues. V lost 4 bases and J lost 0, with 13 bases in between. The CDR3 DNA follows: TGTGCCAGCAGTTGGGGCAGACTCAGCTCCTACAATGAGCAGTTCTTC. It is translated as CASSWGRLSSYNEQFF.

V gene TRBV5-1 combines with J gene TRBJ2-2; 7 bases agree with TRBD1. J gave up 0 bases and V 4 bases, and 12 bases lay outside the gene matches. Per germline, CDR1 SGHRS and CDR2 YFSETQ. The CDR3 spans 18 residues. The CDR3 region has the DNA TGCGCCAGCAGCAGACCGGGACAGCGATCTCCGAACACCGGGGAGCTGTTTTTT. Translation gives CASSRPGQRSPNTGELFF. The whole variable domain, filled in from reference TRBV5-1 and TRBJ2-2, reads KAGVTQTPRYLIKTRGQQVTLSCSPISGHRSVSWYQQTPGQGLQFLFEYFSETQRNKGNFPGRFSGRQFSNSRSEMNVSTLELGDSALYLCASSRPGQRSPNTGELFFGEGSRLTVL.

This clonotype was counted ten times or more. V usage is TRBV7-2 and J usage is TRBJ2-7; possible D gene TRBD2, 5 bases. CDR1 and CDR2 from the germline V gene are SGHTA and FQGNSA. This CDR3 contains 14 residues. The V end was cut by 3 bases, the J end by 2 bases, with 11 bases between. The CDR3 nucleotides read TGTGCCAGCAGCTTCCTAGGACTTACCTACGAGCAGTACTTC. It is translated as CASSFLGLTYEQYF.

This CDR3 is CSVAGERVTEAFF. CDR3 sequence (DNA): TGCAGCGTGGCAGGGGAACGAGTTACTGAAGCTTTCTTT. The V gene is TRBV29-1, the J gene TRBJ1-1, with a weak D call TRBD1 (6 bases). From germline, CDR1 is SQVTM and CDR2 ANQGSEA. The CDR3 sequence is 13 residues long. Deletions cut 6 bases from V and 5 bases from J, with 16 bases between.

The rearrangement links TRBV27 to TRBJ1-4; D gene uncertain. V lost 0 bases, J lost 10 bases, and 9 bases lay in between. The germline CDR1 and CDR2 sequences are MNHEY and SMNVEV (reference sequence). The CDR3 runs 13 residues. The CDR3 DNA is TGTGCCAGCAGTTTATCCCGGGGAGGAAAACTGTTTTTT. Translating it yields CASSLSRGGKLFF. The full variable domain, its missing parts supplied by reference TRBV27 and TRBJ1-4, is EAQVTQNPRYLITVTGKKLTVTCSQNMNHEYMSWYRQDPGLGLRQIYYSMNVEVTDKGDVPEGYKVSRKEKRNFPLILESPSPNQTSLYFCASSLSRGGKLFFGSGTQLSVL.

The chain has TRBV12-3 or TRBV12-4 and TRBJ2-1; TRBD2 matches 7 bases. The CDR3 covers 11 residues. The trim removed 6 bases at V and 7 bases at J, leaving 0 bases unmatched. CDR3 in amino acids: CASRRENEQFF. In nucleotides, the CDR3 is TGTGCCAGCAGGCGGGAGAATGAGCAGTTCTTC.

The rearrangement links TRBV5-1 to TRBJ2-5; the match to TRBD2 covers 10 bases. The germline V gene has CDR1 SGHRS and CDR2 YFSETQ. The length of the CDR3 is 16 residues. V lost 2 bases and J lost 3; bases outside the gene matches: 7. CDR3 DNA: TGCGCCAGCAGCTTTCTCCAACTAGCGGGGAAAGAGACCCAGTACTTC. Amino acid sequence: CASSFLQLAGKETQYF.

This clonotype has a handful of counts. The chain couples TRBV28 to TRBJ1-1, with D hard to call. Germline loops: CDR1 MDHEN, CDR2 SYDVKM. The V gene lost 0 bases and the J gene lost 2 bases, with 7 bases spanning the gap. The CDR3 is 14 residues long. The CDR3 loop is CASSLWQSNTEAFF. The DNA for the CDR3 is TGTGCCAGCAGTTTATGGCAGTCTAACACTGAAGCTTTCTTT.

This clonotype was seen only a few times. The rearrangement joins TRBV2 to TRBJ1-1; D is ambiguous. V lost 7 bases and J 1 base, leaving 16 bases between the germline ends. CDR3 length: 15 amino acids. The germline gives CDR1 SNHLY, CDR2 FYNNEI. The CDR3 loop is CASTDQRKSNTEAFF. CDR3 nucleotide sequence: TGTGCCAGCACCGACCAAAGAAAATCGAACACTGAAGCTTTCTTT.

This clonotype was recorded only once. This chain joins TRBV12-3 or TRBV12-4 and TRBJ2-3; perhaps TRBD2 as D (5 bases). V lost 4 bases, J lost 3 bases, and 8 bases lay in between. The CDR3 has 13 amino acids. CDR3 in amino acids: CASSWRGTDTQYF. CDR3 nucleotides: TGTGCCAGCAGTTGGAGAGGGACAGATACGCAGTATTTT.